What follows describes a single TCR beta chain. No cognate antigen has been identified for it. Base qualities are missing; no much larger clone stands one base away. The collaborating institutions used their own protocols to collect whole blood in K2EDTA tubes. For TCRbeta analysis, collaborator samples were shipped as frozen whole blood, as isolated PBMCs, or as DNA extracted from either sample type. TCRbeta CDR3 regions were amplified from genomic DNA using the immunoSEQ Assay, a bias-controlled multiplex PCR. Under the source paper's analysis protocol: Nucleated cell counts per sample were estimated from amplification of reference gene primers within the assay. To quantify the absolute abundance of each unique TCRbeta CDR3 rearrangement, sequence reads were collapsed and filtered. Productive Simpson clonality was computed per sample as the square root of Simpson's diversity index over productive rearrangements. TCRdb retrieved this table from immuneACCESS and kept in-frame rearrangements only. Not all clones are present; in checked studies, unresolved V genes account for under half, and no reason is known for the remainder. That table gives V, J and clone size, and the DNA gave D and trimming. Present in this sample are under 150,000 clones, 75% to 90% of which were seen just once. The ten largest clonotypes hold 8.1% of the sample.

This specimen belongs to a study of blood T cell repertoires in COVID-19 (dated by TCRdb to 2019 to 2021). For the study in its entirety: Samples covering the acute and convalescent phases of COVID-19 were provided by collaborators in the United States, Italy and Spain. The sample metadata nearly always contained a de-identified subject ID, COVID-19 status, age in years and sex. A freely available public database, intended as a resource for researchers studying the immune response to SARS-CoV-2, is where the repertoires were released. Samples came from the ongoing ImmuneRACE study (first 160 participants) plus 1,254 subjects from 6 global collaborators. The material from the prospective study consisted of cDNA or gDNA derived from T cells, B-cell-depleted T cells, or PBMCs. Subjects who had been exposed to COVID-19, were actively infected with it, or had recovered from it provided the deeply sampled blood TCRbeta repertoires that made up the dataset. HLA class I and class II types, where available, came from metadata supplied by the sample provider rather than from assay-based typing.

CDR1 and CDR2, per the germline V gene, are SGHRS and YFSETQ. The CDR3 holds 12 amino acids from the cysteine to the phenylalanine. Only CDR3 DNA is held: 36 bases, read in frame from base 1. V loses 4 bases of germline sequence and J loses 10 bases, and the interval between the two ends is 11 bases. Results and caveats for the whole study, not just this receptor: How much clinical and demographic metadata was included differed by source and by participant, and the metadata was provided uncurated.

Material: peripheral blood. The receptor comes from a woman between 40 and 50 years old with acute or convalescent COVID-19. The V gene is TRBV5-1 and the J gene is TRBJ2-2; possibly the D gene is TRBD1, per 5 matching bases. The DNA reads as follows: TGCGCCAGCAGCCCGCAGGGCTTGGAGCTGTTTTTT. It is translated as CASSPQGLELFF.